This T cell receptor beta chain was profiled in a study of early T cells in non-severe SARS-CoV-2 infection. Looked up from germline, CDR1 is MDHEN and CDR2 is SYDVKM. The V gene lost 7 bases and the J gene lost 0 bases, with 36 bases spanning the gap. The CDR3 has 22 residues. TCRdb redid the calling of the 5' RACE reads with MiXCR, one entry per CDR3 protein. The data show about 60,000 distinct CDR3 sequences, just under 9% seen once. The clonotype originates from an adult who was a healthcare worker with PCR-confirmed SARS-CoV-2 infection or an uninfected control (not recorded which). Input material: whole blood. The rearrangement uses TRBV28 and TRBJ1-2, with D perhaps matching TRBD1 (6 bases). As DNA, the CDR3 is TGTGCCAGCACCGATCCGGGGGGCCTTGAGCTTAACCCGGGGAGATCTAACTATGGCTACACCTTC. It yields the protein CASTDPGGLELNPGRSNYGYTF.